What follows is one TCR beta chain and its context. Its matching antigen is unknown. Primers used in a second PCR of roughly 7 to 12 cycles were a sample-barcoded 5' primer and a J-beta primer mix. TCRdb processed the 5' RACE reads anew with MiXCR; each CDR3 protein has one entry. The sample consists of some 1.4 million distinct CDR3 sequences, roughly 40% of them appearing once. The germline V and J ends were trimmed by 2 bases and 4 bases, with 12 bases remaining between them. Germline CDR1 and CDR2: SNHLY and FYNNEI. The CDR3 consists of 14 residues. These data originate in a study of blood T cells in healthy people across ages. Study findings and constraints: Percentage of naive T cells showed a strong correlation with TCR beta diversity.

The chain recombines TRBV2 with TRBJ2-7; no definite D call. This receptor was obtained from a young woman in good health. Sequencing was carried out using blood. CDR3 in DNA: TGTGCCAGCAGTGAACGGACCCTTTTTTACGAGCAGTACTTC. Its protein is CASSERTLFYEQYF.